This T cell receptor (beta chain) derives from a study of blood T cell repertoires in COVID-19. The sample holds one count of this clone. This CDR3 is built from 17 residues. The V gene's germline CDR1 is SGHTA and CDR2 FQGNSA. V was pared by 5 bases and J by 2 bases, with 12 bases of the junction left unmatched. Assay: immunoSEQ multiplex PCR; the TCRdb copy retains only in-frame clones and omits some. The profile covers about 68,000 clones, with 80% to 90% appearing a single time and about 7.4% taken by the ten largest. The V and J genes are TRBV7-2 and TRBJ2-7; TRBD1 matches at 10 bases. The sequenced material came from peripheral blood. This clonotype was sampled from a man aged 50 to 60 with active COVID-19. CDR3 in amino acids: CASSPWVGTGAPYEQYF. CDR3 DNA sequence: TGTGCCAGCAGCCCCTGGGTGGGGACAGGGGCCCCCTACGAGCAGTACTTC.